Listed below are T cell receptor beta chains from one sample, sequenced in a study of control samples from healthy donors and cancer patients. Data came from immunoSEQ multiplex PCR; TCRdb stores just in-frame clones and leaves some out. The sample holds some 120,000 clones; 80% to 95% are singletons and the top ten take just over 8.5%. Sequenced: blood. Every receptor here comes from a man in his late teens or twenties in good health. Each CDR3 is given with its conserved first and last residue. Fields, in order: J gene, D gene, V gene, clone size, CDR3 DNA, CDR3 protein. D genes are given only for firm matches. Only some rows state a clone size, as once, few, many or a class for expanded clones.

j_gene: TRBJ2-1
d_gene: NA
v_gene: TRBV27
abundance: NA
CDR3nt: TGTGCCAGCAGCCCCTTGGGGGGGGCGTCCTACAATGAGCAGTTCTTC
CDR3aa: CASSPLGGASYNEQFF

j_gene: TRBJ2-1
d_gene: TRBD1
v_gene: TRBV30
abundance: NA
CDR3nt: TGTGCCTGGAGCCTTGGGGCCGGGACAGGTTTTTACAATGAGCAGTTCTTC
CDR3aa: CAWSLGAGTGFYNEQFF

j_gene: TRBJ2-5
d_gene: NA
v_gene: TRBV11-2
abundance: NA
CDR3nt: TGTGCCAGCAGCTTAGATGGGGGGTCCCAGTACTTC
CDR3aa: CASSLDGGSQYF

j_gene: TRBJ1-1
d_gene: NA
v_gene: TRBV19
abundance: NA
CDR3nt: TGTGCCAGCGCCCCTTCGTTGGGGAGCACTGAAGCTTTCTTT
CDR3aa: CASAPSLGSTEAFF

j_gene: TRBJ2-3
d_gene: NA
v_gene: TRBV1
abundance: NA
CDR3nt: TGCACCAGCAGCCAAGATGTAGGGGGCTCCACAGATACGCAGTATTTT
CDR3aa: CTSSQDVGGSTDTQYF

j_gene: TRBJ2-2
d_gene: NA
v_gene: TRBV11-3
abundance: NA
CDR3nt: TGTGCCAGCTCGGGGTCGAGGAACACCGGGGAGCTGTTTTTT
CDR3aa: CASSGSRNTGELFF

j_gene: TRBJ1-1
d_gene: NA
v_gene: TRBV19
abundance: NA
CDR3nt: TGTGCCAGTAGTACCCGGACAGCTAACACTGAAGCTTTCTTT
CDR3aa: CASSTRTANTEAFF

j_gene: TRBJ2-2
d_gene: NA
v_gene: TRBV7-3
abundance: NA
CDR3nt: TGTGCCAGCAGCTTAGGGAACACCGGGGAGCTGTTTTTT
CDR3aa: CASSLGNTGELFF

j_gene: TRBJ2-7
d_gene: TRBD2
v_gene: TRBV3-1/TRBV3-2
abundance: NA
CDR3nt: TGTGCCAGCAGCCCCGGACTAGCGGGGGACGAGCAGTACTTC
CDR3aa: CASSPGLAGDEQYF

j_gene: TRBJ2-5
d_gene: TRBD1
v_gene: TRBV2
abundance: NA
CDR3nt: TGTGCCAGCAGGGGACAGGGCCAGACCCAGTACTTC
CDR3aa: CASRGQGQTQYF

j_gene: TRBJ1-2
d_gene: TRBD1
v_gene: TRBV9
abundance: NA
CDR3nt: TGTGCCAGCAGCGGGGGGACAGGATACTATGGCTACACCTTC
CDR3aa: CASSGGTGYYGYTF

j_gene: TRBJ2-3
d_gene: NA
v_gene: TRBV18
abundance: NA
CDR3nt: TGTGCCAGCTCACCACCGTGGGACCGCACAGATACGCAGTATTTT
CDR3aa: CASSPPWDRTDTQYF

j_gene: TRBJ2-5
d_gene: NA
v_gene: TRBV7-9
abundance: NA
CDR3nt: TGTGCCAGCAGCGACGGAATCGTTGCGGAACAAGAGACCCAGTACTTC
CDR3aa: CASSDGIVAEQETQYF

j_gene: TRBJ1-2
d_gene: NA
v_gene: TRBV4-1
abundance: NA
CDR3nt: TGCGCCAGCAGCCAACCGAGGGCTCGGGCTAACTATGGCTACACCTTC
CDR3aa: CASSQPRARANYGYTF

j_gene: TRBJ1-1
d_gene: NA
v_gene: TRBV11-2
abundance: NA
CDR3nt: TGTGCCAGCAGCTCGAAAGGTGAAGCTTTCTTT
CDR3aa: CASSSKGEAFF

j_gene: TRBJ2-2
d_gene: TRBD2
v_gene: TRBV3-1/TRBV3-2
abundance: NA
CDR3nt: TGTGCCAGCAGCCGATGGGGCGGGGGGGCGGCCGGGGAGCTGTTTTTT
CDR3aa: CASSRWGGGAAGELFF

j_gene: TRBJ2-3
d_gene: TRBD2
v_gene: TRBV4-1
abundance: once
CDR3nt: TGCGCCAGCAGCCCCCCCGAGCGGGGGACAGATACGCAGTATTTT
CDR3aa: CASSPPERGTDTQYF

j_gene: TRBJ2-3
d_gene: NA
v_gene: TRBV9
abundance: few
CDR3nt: TGTGCCAGCAGCGTAGACGGGGTGCGGTCAGATACGCAGTATTTT
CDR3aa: CASSVDGVRSDTQYF

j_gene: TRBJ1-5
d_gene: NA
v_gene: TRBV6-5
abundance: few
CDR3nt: TGTGCCAGCAGTCCAACAGGGAATCAGCCCCAGCATTTT
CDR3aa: CASSPTGNQPQHF

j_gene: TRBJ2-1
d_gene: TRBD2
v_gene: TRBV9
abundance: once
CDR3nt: TGTGCCAGCAGCGTAGATCCAGCGGGGGTGTTCAATGAGCAGTTCTTC
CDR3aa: CASSVDPAGVFNEQFF

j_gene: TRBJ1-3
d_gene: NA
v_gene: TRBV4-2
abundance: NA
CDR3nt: TGTGCCAGCAGCCAAGAGTGGCAGGGAAACACCATATATTTT
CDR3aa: CASSQEWQGNTIYF

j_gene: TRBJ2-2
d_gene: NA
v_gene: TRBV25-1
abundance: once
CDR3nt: TGTGCCAGCAGTGAAAGGGAGGCCTACACCGGGGAGCTGTTTTTT
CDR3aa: CASSEREAYTGELFF